One and the same sample provided the 14 T cell receptor beta chains below, sequenced in a study of identical twins' blood T cells. One entry per CDR3 protein, called by TCRdb with MiXCR from the 5' RACE reads. The sample lists about 370,000 distinct CDR3 sequences, under 30% occurring once. The sample comprised PBMCs. The receptors originated from a woman between 18 and 49 years old in good health.

The J gene is TRBJ2-2, the V gene TRBV27; D is uncertain. From germline, CDR1 is MNHEY and CDR2 SMNVEV (reference sequence). V was cut by 4 bases and J by 4 bases, with 13 bases left in between. CDR3 size: 15 residues. The CDR3 nucleotides read TGTGCCAGCAGTTCGGAGTCTTGGGGCACCGGGGAGCTGTTTTTT. It codes for CASSSESWGTGELFF.

Details on this clonotype: This sequence may be a read error, since a much larger clone differs from it by one base. The V call is TRBV11-2, the J call TRBJ1-2; D is unresolved. CDR1 is SGHAT and CDR2 is FQNNGV in the germline V gene. V was shortened by 6 bases and J by 0 bases, with 14 bases between the two germline ends. The CDR3 runs to 15 residues. CDR3 residues: CASRERRMPNYGYTF. CDR3 sequence (DNA): TGTGCCAGCAGAGAGAGACGCATGCCTAACTATGGCTACACCTTC.

This clonotype was seen only a few times. The V call is TRBV29-1, the J call TRBJ1-5; 9 bases match TRBD1. With 7 bases clipped from V and 7 bases from J, the junction kept 11 bases outside the gene matches. Looked up from germline, CDR1 is SQVTM and CDR2 is ANQGSEA. The CDR3 is 14 residues long. The CDR3 protein is CSARWDRAGQPQHF. The CDR3 DNA follows: TGCAGCGCACGCTGGGACAGGGCCGGACAGCCCCAGCATTTT.

This clonotype was detected many times. The chain carries TRBV29-1 and TRBJ2-7; D assignment may be TRBD1 or TRBD2 (6 bases each). The CDR3 covers 11 residues. V was shortened by 7 bases and J by 5 bases, with 12 bases between the two germline ends. The germline V gene encodes CDR1 SQVTM and CDR2 ANQGSEA. This chain's CDR3 is CSAKRGDEQYF. The CDR3, as DNA: TGCAGCGCCAAGAGGGGGGACGAGCAGTACTTC.

This clonotype came up a few times. The chain employs TRBV6-2 or TRBV6-3 and TRBJ2-7, with D possibly matching TRBD1 (6 bases). CDR1 is MNHEY and CDR2 is SVGEGT in the germline V gene. Trimming removed 2 bases at V and 6 bases at J, with 11 bases between. This CDR3 comprises 13 residues. The CDR3 region is CASSYQGRGEQYF. The CDR3 nucleotides are TGTGCCAGCAGTTACCAGGGGCGCGGCGAGCAGTACTTC.

On this clonotype: A junction boundary mismatches the germline segment, possibly from a read error. The chain uses TRBV7-3 and TRBJ1-1, with D perhaps matching TRBD1 (5 bases). The CDR3 length is 15 residues. Germline V CDR1 and CDR2: SGHTA, FQGTGA. The CDR3 protein is CASSLTPGRNTEAFF. In nucleotides, the CDR3 is TGTGCCAGCAGTTTAACACCGGGACGGAACACTGAAGCTTTCTTT.

In this sample, this clonotype turned up a few times. The chain has TRBV4-1 and TRBJ1-4; D is ambiguous. Germline V gene data show CDR1 as MGHRA and CDR2 as YSYEKL. The CDR3 is made up of 13 amino acids. The V gene lost 4 bases and the J gene lost 4 bases, with 7 bases spanning the gap. The CDR3: CASSPRYNEKLFF. CDR3 sequence (DNA): TGCGCCAGCAGCCCTAGGTATAATGAAAAACTGTTTTTT.

V and J are TRBV12-3 or TRBV12-4 and TRBJ1-1; 9 nucleotides line up with TRBD1. J lost 6 bases, V lost 7 bases, and 6 bases had no gene match. The CDR3 totals 13 residues. Here the CDR3 DNA reads TGTGCCAGCACTGGGACAGGGAGTGCTGAAGCTTTCTTT. It encodes CASTGTGSAEAFF.

The genes are TRBV5-6 and TRBJ2-7; 7 nucleotides agree with TRBD1. Trimming removed 3 bases from V and 2 bases from J; junction bases left unmatched: 8. The CDR3 sequence is 15 residues long. Germline lookup yields CDR1 SGHDT and CDR2 YYEEEE. CDR3 sequence: CASSSRGQVTYEQYF. DNA of the CDR3: TGTGCCAGCAGCTCCCGAGGACAGGTGACCTACGAGCAGTACTTC.

About this clonotype: Possible read error: a much larger clone is one base away. The J gene is TRBJ2-3, the V gene TRBV12-3 or TRBV12-4; tentative D call: TRBD1 (5 bases). The CDR3 has 15 residues. The germline V and J ends were trimmed by 6 bases and 0 bases, with 13 bases remaining between them. The CDR3 DNA reads TGTGCCAGCAGGAGGTTCAGGGAAAGCACAGATACGCAGTATTTT. The encoded protein is CASRRFRESTDTQYF.

The chain links TRBV5-6 to TRBJ1-5, with D perhaps matching TRBD1 (5 bases). Germline V gene lookup returns CDR1 SGHDT and CDR2 YYEEEE. The CDR3 contains 16 residues. V was clipped by 2 bases and J by 1 base, with 13 bases between them. The CDR3 coding sequence is TGTGCCAGCAGCTTCCAAACAGGAGCGAGCAATCAGCCCCAGCATTTT. This encodes CASSFQTGASNQPQHF. The complete variable domain, with remaining parts taken from reference TRBV5-6 and TRBJ1-5, reads DAGVTQSPTHLIKTRGQQVTLRCSPKSGHDTVSWYQQALGQGPQFIFQYYEEEERQRGNFPDRFSGHQFPNYSSELNVNALLLGDSALYLCASSFQTGASNQPQHFGDGTRLSIL.

CDR3 loop: CSARAGGGEAFF. CDR3 nucleotide sequence: TGCAGTGCTAGAGCCGGAGGGGGTGAAGCTTTCTTT. The chain carries TRBV20-1 and TRBJ1-1; D possibly corresponds to TRBD1 (6 bases). The CDR3 consists of 12 residues. Germline lookup yields CDR1 DFQATT and CDR2 SNEGSKA (reference sequence). V was clipped by 1 base and J by 7 bases, with 10 bases between them.

The chain links TRBV20-1 to TRBJ1-6, with 7 bases aligning to TRBD1. The CDR3 consists of 16 residues. V was pared by 0 bases and J by 7 bases, with 9 bases of the junction left unmatched. From germline, CDR1 is DFQATT and CDR2 SNEGSKA (reference sequence). The CDR3 coding sequence is TGCAGTGCTAGAGAGGCTACCGGGACAGACAATTCACCCCTCCACTTT. Translation gives CSAREATGTDNSPLHF.

The chain has TRBV7-9 and TRBJ1-1, with D tentatively TRBD1 (5 bases). This CDR3 contains 15 residues. Germline CDR1 is SEHNR and CDR2 is FQNEAQ (reference sequence). V lost 5 bases and J lost 7, with 20 bases in between. The CDR3 is CASSRVLNGQDEAFF. The DNA for the CDR3 is TGTGCCAGCAGCCGAGTATTAAACGGACAAGATGAAGCTTTCTTT.